There are a few counts of the clone carrying this TCR beta chain. The data are from a study of blood T cell repertoires in COVID-19. Study details: The samples span acute and convalescent COVID-19 from the United States, Italy and Spain. PBMCs, B-cell-depleted T cells, or T cells provided the cDNA or gDNA that made up the material.

Clones were read by immunoSEQ multiplex PCR, and TCRdb kept only the in-frame ones, dropping some. Altogether 70,000 to 95,000 clones are present, roughly nine tenths being singletons, with the ten largest covering about 1.5%. The CDR3 extends over 14 amino acids. Germline V gene lookup returns CDR1 SGHTA and CDR2 FQGNSA. Trimming stripped 3 bases from V and 4 bases from J, with 12 bases between. Specimen: peripheral blood. This receptor was identified in a human donor with active COVID-19. The donor label of this sample is uncertain. This chain connects TRBV7-2 to TRBJ2-5, with D perhaps TRBD2 (6 bases). The CDR3 here is CASSFRGMAETQYF. The CDR3 coding sequence is TGTGCCAGCAGCTTCCGGGGGATGGCAGAGACCCAGTACTTC.